The 22 T cell receptor beta chains below were found in one sample sequenced in a study of Graves' ophthalmopathy and Graves' hyperthyroidism. As the template, RNA transcripts were used to amplify TCR beta CDR3 regions. HTBI primers were used in a first-round RT-PCR, which preceded a second-round multiplex PCR. TCRdb reprocessed the multiplex PCR reads with MiXCR, giving one entry per CDR3 protein. The table has around 1.1 million distinct CDR3 sequences, less than 45% seen once. Sequenced input: peripheral blood or thyroid tissue (not recorded which). The origin of the receptors is an adult man with Graves' hyperthyroidism.

Only a few counts were recorded for this clonotype. The V and J genes are TRBV5-5 and TRBJ2-2; no definite D call. CDR3 size: 14 residues. The germline gives CDR1 SGHKS, CDR2 YYEKEE (reference sequence). With 4 bases removed from V and 4 bases from J, the gap between germline ends came to 11 bases. CDR3 bases: TGTGCCAGCAGCATAGGACGTTCCACCGGGGAGCTGTTTTTT. It translates to CASSIGRSTGELFF.

This clonotype was counted between two and nine times. The chain joins TRBV20-1 to TRBJ2-7; D is perhaps TRBD1 (5 bases). In germline, CDR1 is DFQATT, CDR2 SNEGSKA (reference sequence). V was cut by 2 bases and J by 2 bases, with 16 bases left in between. The CDR3 is made up of 15 amino acids. Here the CDR3 reads CSARSLGAGTYEQYF. The DNA for the CDR3 is TGCAGTGCTAGATCCCTAGGGGCAGGCACCTACGAGCAGTACTTC.

The sample holds one count of this clonotype. The chain carries TRBV7-4 and TRBJ1-2, with TRBD1 identical over 10 bases. V lost 6 bases to trimming and J lost 6 bases; unmatched junction nucleotides: 10. Germline V gives CDR1 SGHVT, CDR2 SQSDAQ. The CDR3 runs to 15 residues. The CDR3 region is CASSHPGTGDHGYTF. The CDR3 DNA is TGTGCCAGCAGTCACCCCGGGACAGGGGATCATGGCTACACCTTC.

This clonotype was picked up many times. The chain employs TRBV11-2 and TRBJ2-5, with 10 nucleotides matching TRBD1. Germline assignment: CDR1 SGHAT and CDR2 FQNNGV. The CDR3 covers 16 residues. The V and J ends lost 5 bases and 0 bases, in that order; junction bases with no gene match: 6. As DNA, the CDR3 is TGTGCCAGCAGCGAGGGACAGGGGTTGTACCAAGAGACCCAGTACTTC. It translates to CASSEGQGLYQETQYF.

About this clonotype itself: A much larger clone is a single base away; this may be a read error. V and J are TRBV19 and TRBJ1-1; no definite D call. Trimming cost V 5 bases and J 4 bases, with 23 bases left between them. The germline V gene encodes CDR1 LNHDA and CDR2 SQIVND (reference sequence). This CDR3 is 17 amino acids long. The CDR3, as DNA: TGTGCCAGTAGTCCTAAAATGAGATTTGAGATCGGCACTGAAGCTTTCTTT. Its translation: CASSPKMRFEIGTEAFF. Drawing the rest from reference TRBV19 and TRBJ1-1, the complete variable domain is DGGITQSPKYLFRKEGQNVTLSCEQNLNHDAMYWYRQDPGQGLRLIYYSQIVNDFQKGDIAEGYSVSREKKESFPLTVTSAQKNPTAFYLCASSPKMRFEIGTEAFFGQGTRLTVV.

This clonotype appeared many times. The chain links TRBV12-3 or TRBV12-4 to TRBJ1-1; 8 bases match TRBD1. V lost 7 bases and J lost 5; bases outside the gene matches: 6. CDR3 length: 13 residues. The CDR3 spells CASKTGVGTEAFF. The CDR3, as DNA: TGTGCCAGCAAGACAGGGGTTGGGACTGAAGCTTTCTTT.

Ten or more counts support this clonotype. The chain recombines TRBV4-1 with TRBJ2-7; 11 bases fit TRBD1. Per the germline V gene, CDR1 is MGHRA and CDR2 is YSYEKL. After removal of 4 bases from V and 5 bases from J, the junction contained 7 bases not matched to a gene. This CDR3 comprises 15 residues. In nucleotides, the CDR3 is TGCGCCAGCAGCCGAGGACAGGGGGCATTCGACGAGCAGTACTTC. This translates into CASSRGQGAFDEQYF.

CDR3 sequence reads: CASGDGTKYGYTF. In DNA, the CDR3 is TGTGCCAGCGGAGACGGGACAAAGTATGGCTACACCTTC. V and J are TRBV28 and TRBJ1-2; D may be TRBD1 (6 bases). The germline CDR1 and CDR2 sequences are MDHEN and SYDVKM. The V end was cut by 8 bases, the J end by 5 bases, with 15 bases between. This CDR3 contains 13 residues.

This clonotype was observed at least ten times. This chain's CDR3 is CSVVGSGWGETQYF. In nucleotides, the CDR3 is TGCAGCGTTGTTGGTAGCGGGTGGGGGGAGACCCAGTACTTC. The chain joins TRBV29-1 to TRBJ2-5, with 7 bases aligning to TRBD2. The CDR3 has 14 residues. CDR1 and CDR2 (germline): SQVTM, ANQGSEA. After removal of 4 bases from V and 5 bases from J, the junction contained 10 bases not matched to a gene.

This rearrangement joins TRBV29-1 to TRBJ2-5; the D call may be TRBD1 or TRBD2 (5 bases each). Trimming cost V 7 bases and J 5 bases, with 20 bases left between them. Germline lookup yields CDR1 SQVTM and CDR2 ANQGSEA. The CDR3 sequence is 14 residues long. CDR3 nucleotide sequence: TGCAGCGCCGGTGGGGGTGCCGGTCGGGAGACCCAGTACTTC. It encodes CSAGGGAGRETQYF.

The rearrangement uses TRBV19 and TRBJ1-1, with 9 bases aligning to TRBD1. Losses at the gene ends were 3 bases for V and 1 base for J; bases not matched to a gene: 6. This CDR3 is 16 amino acids long. Germline V gene lookup returns CDR1 LNHDA and CDR2 SQIVND (reference sequence). The CDR3 DNA is TGTGCCAGTAGTATTCTTTTGGGACAGGGGAACACTGAAGCTTTCTTT. Protein sequence: CASSILLGQGNTEAFF.

This clonotype was seen many times. The chain links TRBV29-1 to TRBJ1-4, with D possibly matching TRBD1 (5 bases). The length of the CDR3 is 13 residues. Trimming cost V 6 bases and J 8 bases, with 16 bases left between them. The germline V gene has CDR1 SQVTM and CDR2 ANQGSEA. CDR3 in amino acids: CSVGDFNREKLFF. The CDR3 bases are TGCAGCGTGGGGGACTTTAATAGGGAAAAACTGTTTTTT.

Many counts were recorded for this clonotype. One junction end disagrees with the germline gene, perhaps due to a read error. The J gene is TRBJ1-2, the V gene TRBV19; D unresolved. This CDR3 region has 12 residues. Germline CDR1 LNHDA, CDR2 SQIVND (reference sequence). CDR3 coding DNA: TGTGCCAGTAGTCATCGACACGCCATAGCTCGTTTC. It encodes CASSHRHAIARF. The entire variable domain, with the rest obtained from reference TRBV19 and TRBJ1-2, is as follows: DGGITQSPKYLFRKEGQNVTLSCEQNLNHDAMYWYRQDPGQGLRLIYYSQIVNDFQKGDIAEGYSVSREKKESFPLTVTSAQKNPTAFYLCASSHRHAIARFGSGTRLTVV.

The CDR3 loop reads CDVGREGQHEQYF. Written as DNA, the CDR3 is TGTGACGTCGGGCGGGAGGGCCAGCACGAGCAGTACTTC. V gene TRBV25-1 combines with J gene TRBJ2-7; 9 bases match TRBD2. The germline V gene encodes CDR1 MGHDK and CDR2 SYGVNS. CDR3 length: 13 residues.

This clonotype was found many times. The CDR3 DNA reads as TGTGCCAGCAGCTTAGCAGGCGGATATAGCAATCAGCCCCAGCATTTT. It encodes CASSLAGGYSNQPQHF. The rearrangement uses TRBV7-9 and TRBJ1-5; D is uncertain. The germline CDR1 and CDR2 sequences are SEHNR and FQNEAQ (reference sequence). Trimming removed 0 bases from V and 0 bases from J, with 9 bases in between. The CDR3 runs to 16 residues.

This clonotype showed up many times. The CDR3 here is CASSDLTGDGGYTF. The DNA for the CDR3 is TGTGCCAGCAGTGACCTTACAGGGGATGGGGGCTACACCTTC. The chain is built from TRBV6-6 and TRBJ1-2, with TRBD1 identical over 7 bases. Germline assignment: CDR1 MNHNY and CDR2 SVGAGI (reference sequence). This CDR3 is built from 14 residues. Trimming took 5 bases from V and 8 from J; bases not matched to a gene: 11.

This clonotype was detected ten times or more. The rearrangement links TRBV7-8 to TRBJ1-5, with TRBD1 as a possible D gene (5 bases). The CDR3 sequence is 14 residues long. Looked up from germline, CDR1 is SGHVS and CDR2 is FQNEAQ. V lost 2 bases and J 7 bases, leaving 12 bases between the germline ends. The CDR3 coding sequence is TGTGCCAGCAGCTTACAGGGTCGAGGCCAGCCCCAGCATTTT. Translated, it gives CASSLQGRGQPQHF.

This clonotype was seen ten or more times. The V and J genes are TRBV9 and TRBJ1-1; TRBD1 might be the D (5 bases). The CDR3 loop spans 13 amino acids. From germline, CDR1 is SGDLS and CDR2 YYNGEE. V lost 3 bases and J lost 6, with 12 bases in between. The CDR3 here is CASSGGGGSEAFF. As DNA, the CDR3 is TGTGCCAGCAGCGGGGGCGGGGGATCTGAAGCTTTCTTT.

A remark on this clonotype: Given a much more abundant clone one base away, this may be a read error. The V and J genes are TRBV7-2 and TRBJ1-3; 10 positions match TRBD1. Per germline, CDR1 SGHTA and CDR2 FQGNSA. CDR3 length equals 16 residues. The V segment lost 5 bases and the J segment 2 bases; nucleotides outside the gene matches: 6. This CDR3 is CASSPPGTGAGNTIYF. As DNA, the CDR3 is TGTGCCAGCAGCCCCCCCGGGACAGGGGCTGGAAACACCATATATTTT.

This rearrangement joins TRBV10-2 to TRBJ1-1; D call uncertain. Trimming removed 3 bases at V and 4 bases at J, with 15 bases between. The CDR3 is 15 residues long. Germline-derived CDR1 and CDR2 are WSHSY and SAAADI. DNA for the CDR3: TGCGCCAGCAGTGATCCGGGGAGGAGTAGCACTGAAGCTTTCTTT. Translation: CASSDPGRSSTEAFF.

In this sample, this clonotype turned up many times. The V call is TRBV2, the J call TRBJ2-5, with D unclear. The CDR3 consists of 11 residues. V lost 7 bases to trimming and J lost 3 bases, with 6 bases between them. CDR1 and CDR2 from the germline V gene are SNHLY and FYNNEI. The CDR3 sequence is CASTQKETQYF. CDR3 DNA sequence: TGTGCCAGCACACAGAAAGAGACCCAGTACTTC.

This clonotype was counted between two and nine times. The V gene is TRBV5-1, the J gene TRBJ2-2; D remains unclear. Per the germline V gene, CDR1 is SGHRS and CDR2 is YFSETQ. Trimming stripped 0 bases from V and 6 bases from J, with 9 bases between. This CDR3 has 14 amino acids. CDR3 loop: CASSLVGFAGELFF. The CDR3, as DNA: TGCGCCAGCAGCTTGGTTGGGTTCGCCGGGGAGCTGTTTTTT.